Listed below are T cell receptor beta chains from one sample, sequenced in a study of beta chain features in type 1 diabetes. TCRdb's copy holds only in-frame clones and misses some; the assay was immunoSEQ multiplex PCR. Altogether about 330,000 clones are present, 9.5% to 11% being singletons, with the ten largest covering around 0.015%. Sequenced material: naive CD4+ T cells from blood. Receptors originate from a woman between 25 and 40 years old in good health. Each CDR3 is given with its conserved first and last residue. D genes are given only for firm matches. Clone size appears in some rows only: once, few, many, or a class for an expanded clone.

J	V	D	size	DNA	CDR3
TRBJ2-2	TRBV4-2	-	-	TGTGCCAGCAGCCAAGGAGAGGGCGGGTCGAACACCGGGGAGCTGTTTTTT	CASSQGEGGSNTGELFF
TRBJ2-7	TRBV2	-	few	TGTGCCAGCAGTGAAGCGCTGTACAGTCTCTACGAGCAGTACTTC	CASSEALYSLYEQYF
TRBJ2-1	TRBV9	TRBD2	-	TGTGCCAGCAGCCGGACTAGCGGATCCTACAATGAGCAGTTCTTC	CASSRTSGSYNEQFF
TRBJ1-4	TRBV30	-	few	TGTGCCTGGAGTGGGGACTGGGGTGAAAAACTGTTTTTT	CAWSGDWGEKLFF
TRBJ2-5	TRBV19	TRBD1	-	TGTGCCAGTAGTCTAGGACAGGGTCGAGAGACCCAGTACTTC	CASSLGQGRETQYF
TRBJ2-1	TRBV11-2	-	-	TGTGCCAGCAGCCCTGGCCCCAGCTCCTACAATGAGCAGTTCTTC	CASSPGPSSYNEQFF
TRBJ2-3	TRBV10-3	-	few	TGTGCCATCAGTGAGTCACTCGGCACAGATACGCAGTATTTT	CAISESLGTDTQYF
TRBJ1-5	TRBV18	TRBD1	-	TGTGCCAGCTCACCAACAGGGGCTGGTCAGCCCCAGCATTTT	CASSPTGAGQPQHF
TRBJ1-1	TRBV30	-	-	TGTGCCTGGAGCTCCGGGGGTGTGAACACTGAAGCTTTCTTT	CAWSSGGVNTEAFF
TRBJ2-1	TRBV10-3	TRBD2	-	TGTGCCATCAGTGATCGAGCGGGGAACAATGAGCAGTTCTTC	CAISDRAGNNEQFF
TRBJ2-7	TRBV25-1	-	-	TGTGCCAGCAGTGGGGCCTCCTACGAGCAGTACTTC	CASSGASYEQYF
TRBJ1-2	TRBV28	TRBD1	-	TGTGCCAGCAGTTCGGGACAGGACGGTGGCTACACCTTC	CASSSGQDGGYTF
TRBJ2-7	TRBV6-6	TRBD1	-	TGTGCCAGCATCCCTCACGGGACAGGAGCCTACGAGCAGTACTTC	CASIPHGTGAYEQYF
TRBJ2-3	TRBV7-9	-	few	TGTGCCAGCAGCTACGGGAGTGGCACAGATACGCAGTATTTT	CASSYGSGTDTQYF
TRBJ2-3	TRBV29-1	TRBD1	few	TGCAGCGTTGGGCGGGACAGGGGAATCCCAGATACGCAGTATTTT	CSVGRDRGIPDTQYF
TRBJ2-1	TRBV27	TRBD2	-	TGTGCCAGCAGTTTATCAGGGACTAACAATGAGCAGTTCTTC	CASSLSGTNNEQFF